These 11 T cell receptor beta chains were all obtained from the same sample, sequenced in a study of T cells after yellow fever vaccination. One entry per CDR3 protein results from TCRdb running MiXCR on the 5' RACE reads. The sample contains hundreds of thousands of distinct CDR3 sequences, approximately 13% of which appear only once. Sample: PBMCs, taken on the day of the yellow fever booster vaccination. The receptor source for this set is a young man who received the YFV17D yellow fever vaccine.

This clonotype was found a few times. CDR3 sequence (DNA): TGTGCCAATTCGAGGGGGGGTACGGCTGAGCAGTTCTTC. Its protein product is CANSRGGTAEQFF. The chain links TRBV5-6 to TRBJ2-1; D may be TRBD2 (7 bases). V was trimmed by 9 bases and J by 9 bases, leaving 19 bases between them. This CDR3 has 13 amino acids. The germline CDR1 and CDR2 sequences are SGHDT and YYEEEE.

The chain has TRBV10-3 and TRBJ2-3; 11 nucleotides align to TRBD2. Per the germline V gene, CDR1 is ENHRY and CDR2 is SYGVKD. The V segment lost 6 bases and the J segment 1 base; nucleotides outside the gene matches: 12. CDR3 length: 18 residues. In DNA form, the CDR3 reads TGTGCCATCAGGAGGGCGGATTTGACTAGCGGGGGCACAGATACGCAGTATTTT. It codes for CAIRRADLTSGGTDTQYF.

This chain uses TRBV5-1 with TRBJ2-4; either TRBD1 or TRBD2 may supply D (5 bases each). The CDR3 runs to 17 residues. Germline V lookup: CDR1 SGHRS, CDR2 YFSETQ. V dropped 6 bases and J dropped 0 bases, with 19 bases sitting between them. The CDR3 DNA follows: TGCGCCAGCACCGATGGGGGTCTGAGCTTAGCCAAAAACATTCAGTACTTC. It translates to CASTDGGLSLAKNIQYF.

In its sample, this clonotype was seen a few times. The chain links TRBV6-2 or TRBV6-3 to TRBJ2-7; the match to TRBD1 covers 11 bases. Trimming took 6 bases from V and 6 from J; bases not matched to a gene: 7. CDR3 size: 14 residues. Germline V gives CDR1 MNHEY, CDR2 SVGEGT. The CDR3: CASSRPGTGGEQYF. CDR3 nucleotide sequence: TGTGCCAGCAGCCGTCCCGGGACAGGGGGCGAGCAGTACTTC.

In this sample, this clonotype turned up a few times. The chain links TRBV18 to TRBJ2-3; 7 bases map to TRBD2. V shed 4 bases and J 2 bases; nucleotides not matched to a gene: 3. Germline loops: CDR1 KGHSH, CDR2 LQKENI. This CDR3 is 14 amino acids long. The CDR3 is CASSRSGVTDTQYF. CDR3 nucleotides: TGTGCCAGCTCACGGAGCGGGGTCACAGATACGCAGTATTTT.

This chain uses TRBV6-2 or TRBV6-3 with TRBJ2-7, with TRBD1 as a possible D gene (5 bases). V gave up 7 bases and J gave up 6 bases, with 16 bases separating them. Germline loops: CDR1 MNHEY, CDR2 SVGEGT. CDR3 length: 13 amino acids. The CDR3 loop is CASKTGPGGEQYF. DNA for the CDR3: TGTGCCAGCAAAACAGGTCCGGGTGGCGAGCAGTACTTC.

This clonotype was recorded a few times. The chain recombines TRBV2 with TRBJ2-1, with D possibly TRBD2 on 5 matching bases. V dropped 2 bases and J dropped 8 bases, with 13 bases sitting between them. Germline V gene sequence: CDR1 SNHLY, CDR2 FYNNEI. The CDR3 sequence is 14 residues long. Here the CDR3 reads CASSELAGRDEQFF. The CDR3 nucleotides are TGTGCCAGCAGTGAACTAGCCGGTAGGGATGAGCAGTTCTTC.

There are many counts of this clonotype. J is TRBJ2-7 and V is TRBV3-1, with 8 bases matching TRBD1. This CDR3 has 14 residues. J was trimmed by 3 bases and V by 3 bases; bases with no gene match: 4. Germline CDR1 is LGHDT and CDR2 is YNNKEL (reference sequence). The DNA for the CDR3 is TGTGCCAGCAGCCATTTGGGACAGGACTACGAGCAGTACTTC. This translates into CASSHLGQDYEQYF.

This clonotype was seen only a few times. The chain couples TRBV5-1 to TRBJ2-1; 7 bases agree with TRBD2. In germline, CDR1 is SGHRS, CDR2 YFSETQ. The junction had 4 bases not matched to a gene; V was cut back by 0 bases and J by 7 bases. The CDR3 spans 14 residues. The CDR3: CASSLELGGNEQFF. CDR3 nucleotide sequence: TGCGCCAGCAGCTTGGAGTTGGGGGGGAATGAGCAGTTCTTC.

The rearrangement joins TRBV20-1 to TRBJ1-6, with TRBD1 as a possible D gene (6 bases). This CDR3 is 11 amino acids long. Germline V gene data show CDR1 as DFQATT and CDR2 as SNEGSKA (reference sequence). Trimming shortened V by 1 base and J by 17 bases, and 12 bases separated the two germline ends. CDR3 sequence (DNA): TGCAGTGCTAGAGGGGAGGGACACTTCCACTTT. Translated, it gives CSARGEGHFHF.

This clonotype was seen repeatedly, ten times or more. The CDR3 nucleotides read TGTGCCAGCAGCTTAGATTTAGGCAATCAGCCCCAGCATTTT. As protein: CASSLDLGNQPQHF. The chain couples TRBV7-2 to TRBJ1-5; no clear D gene. The CDR3 has 14 amino acids. V was clipped by 1 base and J by 2 bases, with 6 bases between them. The V gene's germline CDR1 is SGHTA and CDR2 FQGNSA.